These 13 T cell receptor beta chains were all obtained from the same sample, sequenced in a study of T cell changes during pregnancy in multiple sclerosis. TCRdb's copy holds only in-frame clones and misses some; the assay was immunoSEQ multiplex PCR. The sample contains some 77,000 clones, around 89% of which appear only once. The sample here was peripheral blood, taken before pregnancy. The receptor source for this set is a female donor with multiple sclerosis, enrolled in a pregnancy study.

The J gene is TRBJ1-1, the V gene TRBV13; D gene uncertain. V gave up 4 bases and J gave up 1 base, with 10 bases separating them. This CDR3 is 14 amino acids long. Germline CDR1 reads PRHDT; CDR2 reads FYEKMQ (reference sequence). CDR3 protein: CASSSGEWNTEAFF. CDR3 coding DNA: TGTGCCAGCAGCTCCGGTGAGTGGAACACTGAAGCTTTCTTT.

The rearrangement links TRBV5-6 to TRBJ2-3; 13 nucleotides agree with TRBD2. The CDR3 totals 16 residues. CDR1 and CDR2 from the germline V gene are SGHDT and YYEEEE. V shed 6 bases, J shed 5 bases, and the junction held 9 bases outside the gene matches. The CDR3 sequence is CASNRLAGGPGDTQYF. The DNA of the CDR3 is TGTGCCAGCAACCGACTAGCGGGGGGCCCTGGAGATACGCAGTATTTT. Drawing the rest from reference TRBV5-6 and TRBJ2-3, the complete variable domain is DAGVTQSPTHLIKTRGQQVTLRCSPKSGHDTVSWYQQALGQGPQFIFQYYEEEERQRGNFPDRFSGHQFPNYSSELNVNALLLGDSALYLCASNRLAGGPGDTQYFGPGTRLTVL.

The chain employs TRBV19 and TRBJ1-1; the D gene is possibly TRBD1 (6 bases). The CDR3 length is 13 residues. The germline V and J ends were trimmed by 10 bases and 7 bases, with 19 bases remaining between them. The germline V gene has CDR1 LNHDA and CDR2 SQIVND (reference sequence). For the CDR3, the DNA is TGTGCCACCCGGGAAGGGGGTATGGTTGAAGCTTTCTTT. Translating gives CATREGGMVEAFF. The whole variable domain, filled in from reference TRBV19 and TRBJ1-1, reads DGGITQSPKYLFRKEGQNVTLSCEQNLNHDAMYWYRQDPGQGLRLIYYSQIVNDFQKGDIAEGYSVSREKKESFPLTVTSAQKNPTAFYLCATREGGMVEAFFGQGTRLTVV.

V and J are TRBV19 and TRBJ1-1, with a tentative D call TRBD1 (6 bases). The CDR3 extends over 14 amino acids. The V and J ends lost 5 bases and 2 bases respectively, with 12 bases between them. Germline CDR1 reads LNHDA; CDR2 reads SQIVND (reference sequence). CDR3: CASSLHRANTEAFF. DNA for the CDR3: TGTGCCAGTAGTCTCCACAGGGCAAACACTGAAGCTTTCTTT. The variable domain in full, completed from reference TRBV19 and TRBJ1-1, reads DGGITQSPKYLFRKEGQNVTLSCEQNLNHDAMYWYRQDPGQGLRLIYYSQIVNDFQKGDIAEGYSVSREKKESFPLTVTSAQKNPTAFYLCASSLHRANTEAFFGQGTRLTVV.

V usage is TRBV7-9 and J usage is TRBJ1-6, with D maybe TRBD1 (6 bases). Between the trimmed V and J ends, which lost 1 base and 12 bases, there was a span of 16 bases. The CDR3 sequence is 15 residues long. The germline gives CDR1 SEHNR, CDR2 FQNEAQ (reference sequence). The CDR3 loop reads CASSLGINRDEPLHF. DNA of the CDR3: TGTGCCAGCAGCTTAGGGATTAACAGGGACGAACCCCTCCACTTT.

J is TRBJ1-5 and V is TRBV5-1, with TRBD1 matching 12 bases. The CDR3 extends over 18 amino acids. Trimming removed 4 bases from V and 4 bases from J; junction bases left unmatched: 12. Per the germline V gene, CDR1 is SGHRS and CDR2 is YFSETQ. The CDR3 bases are TGCGCCAGCAGCCCGTCCGGGACAGGGGGCGCCTTTAATCAGCCCCAGCATTTT. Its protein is CASSPSGTGGAFNQPQHF.

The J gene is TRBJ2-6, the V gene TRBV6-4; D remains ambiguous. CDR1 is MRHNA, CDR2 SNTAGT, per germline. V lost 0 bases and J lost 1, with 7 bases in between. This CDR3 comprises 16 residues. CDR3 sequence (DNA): TGTGCCAGCAGTGACTCGGTGCAGTCTGGGGCCAACGTCCTGACTTTC. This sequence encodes CASSDSVQSGANVLTF.

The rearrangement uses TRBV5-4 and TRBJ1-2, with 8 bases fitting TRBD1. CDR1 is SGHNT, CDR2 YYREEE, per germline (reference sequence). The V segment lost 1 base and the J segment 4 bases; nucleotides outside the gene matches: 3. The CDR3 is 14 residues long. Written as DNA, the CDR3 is TGTGCCAGCAGCTTGATTGACAGGGGCTATGGCTACACCTTC. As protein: CASSLIDRGYGYTF.

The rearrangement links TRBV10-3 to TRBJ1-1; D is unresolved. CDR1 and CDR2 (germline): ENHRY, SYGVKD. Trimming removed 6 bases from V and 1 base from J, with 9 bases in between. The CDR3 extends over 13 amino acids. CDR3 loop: CAIRGGENTEAFF. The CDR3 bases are TGTGCCATCAGAGGAGGAGAGAACACTGAAGCTTTCTTT.

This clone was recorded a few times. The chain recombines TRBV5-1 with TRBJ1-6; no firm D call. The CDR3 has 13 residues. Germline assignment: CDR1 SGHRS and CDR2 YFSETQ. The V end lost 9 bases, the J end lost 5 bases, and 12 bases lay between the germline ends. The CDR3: CATRGADNSPLHF. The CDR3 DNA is TGCGCCACCCGCGGTGCAGATAATTCACCCCTCCACTTT.

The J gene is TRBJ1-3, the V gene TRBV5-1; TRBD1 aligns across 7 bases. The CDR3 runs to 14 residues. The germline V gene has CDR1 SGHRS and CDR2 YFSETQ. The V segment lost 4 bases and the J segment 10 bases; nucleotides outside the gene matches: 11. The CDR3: CASSLTGSAGTIYF. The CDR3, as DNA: TGCGCCAGCAGCCTGACAGGGAGTGCCGGGACCATATATTTT.

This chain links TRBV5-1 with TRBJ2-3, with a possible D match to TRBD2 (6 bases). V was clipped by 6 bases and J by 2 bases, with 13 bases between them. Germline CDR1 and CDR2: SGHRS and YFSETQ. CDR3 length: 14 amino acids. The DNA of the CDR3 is TGCGCCAGCACCCTGGGCGGGGACACAGATACGCAGTATTTT. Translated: CASTLGGDTDTQYF.

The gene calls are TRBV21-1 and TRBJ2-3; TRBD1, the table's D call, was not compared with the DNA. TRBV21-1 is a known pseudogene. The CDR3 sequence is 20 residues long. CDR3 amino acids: CASSKGGRGYLKLSGDTQYF. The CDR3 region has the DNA TGTGCCAGCAGCAAAGGCGGCAGGGGATACCTAAAACTGTCTGGAGATACGCAGTATTTT.